This TCR beta chain was captured by sequencing in a study of blood T cell repertoires in COVID-19 (dated by TCRdb to the early 2020s). Describing the broader study: The collaborator samples originated in the United States, Italy and Spain and spanned the acute and convalescent phases of COVID-19. The prospective study material was composed of cDNA or gDNA derived from T cells, B-cell-depleted T cells, or PBMCs. Deeply sampled blood TCRbeta repertoires from subjects exposed to, actively infected with, or recovered from COVID-19 were included in the dataset. The repertoires were released in a freely available public database intended as a resource for research on the immune response to SARS-CoV-2. Samples were obtained from the ongoing ImmuneRACE study (first 160 participants) and from about 1,300 subjects provided by 6 global collaborators. Nearly every sample came with metadata listing a de-identified subject ID, COVID-19 status, age in years and sex. HLA class I and class II types, where available, came from metadata supplied by the sample provider rather than from assay-based typing. Overall study results and their limits: The quantity of clinical and demographic metadata differed by source and by participant and was supplied without curation.

Each collaborating institution followed its own protocols to collect whole blood in K2EDTA tubes. For TCRbeta analysis, collaborators shipped samples in one of three forms: frozen whole blood, isolated PBMCs, or DNA extracted from either of those sample types. Its CDR3 holds 13 amino acids, cysteine through phenylalanine. Only the CDR3 part of the read is kept: 39 bases, read in frame from the first base. TCRbeta CDR3 regions were amplified from genomic DNA by means of the immunoSEQ Assay, a bias-controlled multiplex PCR. In the source study's methods: The number of nucleated cells in each sample was estimated by amplification of reference gene primers within the assay. Sequence reads were collapsed and filtered to measure the absolute abundance of every unique TCRbeta CDR3 rearrangement. Productive Simpson clonality was computed per sample as the square root of Simpson's diversity index over productive rearrangements. The source is immuneACCESS, and TCRdb retained only in-frame sequences with V and J called. Part of the clones is not carried over; for the studies checked, unresolved V genes explain less than half of this, and the remainder is unexplained. V and J calls and clone size come straight from that table; D and trimming were deduced from the DNA. The sample profile shows around 200,000 clones; about three quarters of them were found once. The ten largest clones take up roughly 2.8% of the sample.

Notes on this clone: Its binding antigen is unknown. Base quality data are lacking; no much larger clone is found one base away.

Rearrangement joined TRBV12-2 to TRBJ2-7; whether TRBD2, the table's D call, matches the DNA was not checked. TRBV12-2 is tagged as a pseudogene. The sequencing input was peripheral blood. This receptor was obtained from a woman older than 75 with active or convalescent COVID-19. The DNA is as follows: TGTGCAAGTCGATGGGACTATGCCTACGAGCAGTACTTC. It encodes CASRWDYAYEQYF.